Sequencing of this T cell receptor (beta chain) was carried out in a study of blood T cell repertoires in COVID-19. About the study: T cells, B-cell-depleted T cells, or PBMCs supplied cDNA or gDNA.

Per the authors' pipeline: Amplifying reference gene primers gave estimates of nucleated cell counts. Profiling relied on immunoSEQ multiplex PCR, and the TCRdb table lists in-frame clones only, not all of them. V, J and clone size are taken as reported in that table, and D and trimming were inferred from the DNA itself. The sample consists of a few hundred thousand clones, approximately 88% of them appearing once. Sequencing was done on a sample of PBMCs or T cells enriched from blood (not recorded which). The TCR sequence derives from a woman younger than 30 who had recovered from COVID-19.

CDR3 in amino acids: CASSPPPRDASTDTQYF. The CDR3 DNA reads TGTGCCAGCAGCCCACCCCCCAGGGATGCTAGCACAGATACGCAGTATTTT. This rearrangement joins TRBV9 to TRBJ2-3; the D gene is possibly TRBD1 (5 bases). This CDR3 comprises 17 residues. Looked up from germline, CDR1 is SGDLS and CDR2 is YYNGEE. V lost 4 bases, J lost 0 bases, and 18 bases lay in between.